This T cell receptor (beta chain) came from a study of EBV T-cell therapy then PD-1 blockade in nasopharyngeal carcinoma. As to this clone: Its matching antigen is unknown. Distinct nucleotide sequences in the sample also encode this CDR3.

Clones were sequenced by immunoSEQ multiplex PCR, and TCRdb holds only the in-frame ones, with some missing. There are roughly 20,000 clones in the sample; 80% to 85% occur only once, and 31% lies in the top ten. Noted treatment: AdE1-LMPpoly-expanded autologous EBV-specific T-cell therapy followed by anti-PD-1 nivolumab. The CDR3 has 15 amino acids. Germline assignment: CDR1 MNHNS and CDR2 SASEGT. Trimming shortened V by 0 bases and J by 3 bases, and 8 bases separated the two germline ends. This TCR came from a middle-aged man with nasopharyngeal carcinoma. The V call is TRBV6-1, the J call TRBJ2-2, with D possibly being TRBD1 or TRBD2 (5 bases each). The sequences come from CD8+ T cells from blood, collected at roughly day 33 from a patient whose treatment included autologous EBV-specific T cells and nivolumab. CDR3 residues: CASSEALGDTGELFF. DNA of the CDR3: TGTGCCAGCAGTGAAGCGCTGGGGGACACCGGGGAGCTGTTTTTT.